This T cell receptor beta chain came from a study of blood T cell repertoires in COVID-19. On the study more broadly: Acute-phase and convalescent COVID-19 samples originated in the United States, Italy and Spain. Sample material is recorded as cDNA or gDNA derived from T cells, B-cell-depleted T cells, or PBMCs.

The CDR3 runs to 14 residues. From germline, CDR1 is LNHDA and CDR2 SQIVND (reference sequence). The germline V and J ends were trimmed by 5 bases and 4 bases, with 14 bases remaining between them. Source study methods: Reference gene primer amplification yielded estimated nucleated cell counts. Produced via immunoSEQ multiplex PCR; TCRdb's table is partial and in-frame only. V and J calls and clone size are given by that table; D and trimming were obtained from the DNA. The sample has 150,000 to 200,000 clones, around 89% seen once; the top ten hold about 4.4%. The specimen sequenced was peripheral blood. The source is a human donor in a cohort sampled during active COVID-19. The chain carries TRBV19 and TRBJ1-1, with D possibly being TRBD1 (5 bases). CDR3 region: CASSLLGGSTEAFF. In nucleotides, the CDR3 is TGTGCCAGTAGTCTATTGGGGGGAAGCACTGAAGCTTTCTTT.